This T cell receptor (beta chain) was recovered during a study of cytomegalovirus exposure and HLA in healthy donors. Study findings and constraints: For TCR beta chains, V- and J-gene trimming was later linked to a missense DCLRE1C variant. Exclusion as indistinguishable affected some V segments, including TRBV6-2 and TRBV6-3.

The PCR was carried out with 60 Vbeta primers and 13 Jbeta primers. Measured with immunoSEQ multiplex PCR; TCRdb has only the in-frame clones, and not every one. The sample has roughly 160,000 clones; roughly four fifths are singletons. It was healthy bone marrow donors who served as donors. There are 14 residues in the CDR3. Germline V CDR1 and CDR2: SGHNT, YYREEE (reference sequence). Trimming removed 2 bases at V and 0 bases at J, with 9 bases between. This clone was seen once. Its target is unknown. This chain links TRBV5-4 with TRBJ2-7; TRBD2 might be the D (5 bases). The clonotype originates from a male donor in good health and CMV-seropositive. Sequenced: PBMCs. CDR3 loop: CASSFGGRSYEQYF. DNA of the CDR3: TGTGCCAGCAGCTTCGGCGGGCGCTCCTACGAGCAGTACTTC.